This T cell receptor beta chain originates from a study of blood T cell repertoires in COVID-19. Looking at the study overall: Samples representing acute and convalescent COVID-19 were sourced from the United States, Italy and Spain. Nucleic acid was either cDNA or gDNA, and it came from T cells, B-cell-depleted T cells, or PBMCs.

The CDR3 length is 13 residues. With 3 bases clipped from V and 15 bases from J, the junction kept 11 bases outside the gene matches. CDR1 SGHRS and CDR2 YFSETQ come from the germline V gene. Before they entered the study, exposed participants had met a COVID-19 case within 2 weeks. As processed by the authors: Scientists estimated how many nucleated cells there were by amplifying reference gene primers. Using immunoSEQ multiplex PCR, the repertoire was profiled, and TCRdb retains in-frame clones only, with some absent. That table gives V, J and clone size, and the DNA gave D and trimming. The table has approximately 190,000 clones, 84% seen once; the top ten hold 3% to 3.5%.

The chain combines TRBV5-1 with TRBJ2-1; the match to TRBD1 covers 8 bases. The sequenced material came from PBMCs or T cells enriched from blood (not recorded which). The sequence derives from a woman in her 30s who had been exposed to COVID-19. This CDR3 is CASSSGPDRVSFF. Written as DNA, the CDR3 is TGCGCCAGCAGCTCAGGCCCGGACAGGGTATCGTTCTTC.